The 8 T cell receptor beta chains given below trace back to one sample, sequenced in a study of T cell responses to AZD1222 COVID-19 vaccine. Measured with immunoSEQ multiplex PCR; TCRdb has only the in-frame clones, and not every one. The sample includes some 150,000 clones, 85% to 95% of them seen just once. Sequenced here: peripheral blood, sampled on day 0 of AZD1222 vaccination. The origin of the receptors is an adult in good health.

This chain uses TRBV6-6 with TRBJ1-1; D gene unclear. V lost 2 bases to trimming and J lost 10 bases, with 14 bases between them. The CDR3 length is 13 residues. CDR1 is MNHNY, CDR2 SVGAGI, per germline (reference sequence). CDR3 residues: CASSYHGVEGAFF. CDR3 in DNA: TGTGCCAGCAGTTACCACGGGGTTGAAGGAGCTTTCTTT.

The rearrangement uses TRBV6-6 and TRBJ1-2; weak D call: TRBD1 (5 bases). Trimming shortened V by 0 bases and J by 6 bases, and 11 bases separated the two germline ends. There are 14 residues in the CDR3. Per the germline V gene, CDR1 is MNHNY and CDR2 is SVGAGI (reference sequence). CDR3: CASSYSAGRDGYTF. The CDR3 region has the DNA TGTGCCAGCAGTTACTCGGCAGGGAGGGATGGCTACACCTTC.

The genes are TRBV11-2 and TRBJ1-5; the match to TRBD1 covers 7 bases. Germline V lookup: CDR1 SGHAT, CDR2 FQNNGV. V dropped 0 bases and J dropped 1; count of bases not matched to a gene: 9. The CDR3 consists of 18 residues. CDR3 nucleotide sequence: TGTGCCAGCAGCTTAGATCAGGCCGGGACAGCCAGCAATCAGCCCCAGCATTTT. This gives the protein CASSLDQAGTASNQPQHF. Complete variable domain (other parts from reference TRBV11-2 and TRBJ1-5): EAGVAQSPRYKIIEKRQSVAFWCNPISGHATLYWYQQILGQGPKLLIQFQNNGVVDDSQLPKDRFSAERLKGVDSTLKIQPAKLEDSAVYLCASSLDQAGTASNQPQHFGDGTRLSIL.

CDR3 coding DNA: TGTGCCAGCAGGGTTGACAGGGTCTATAATTCACCCCTCCACTTT. This encodes CASRVDRVYNSPLHF. The chain joins TRBV2 to TRBJ1-6; 7 bases agree with TRBD1. V was clipped by 6 bases and J by 3 bases; unmatched bases: 5. The CDR3 is 15 amino acids. Germline-derived CDR1 and CDR2 are SNHLY and FYNNEI.

The rearrangement uses TRBV7-6 and TRBJ1-2; tentative D call: TRBD1 (6 bases). The CDR3 extends over 12 amino acids. The germline V gene encodes CDR1 SGHVS and CDR2 FNYEAQ. Trimming left V 5 bases short and J 8 bases short, with 12 bases between. The DNA for the CDR3 is TGTGCCAGCAGCCCCCCCGGGGGCGGCTACACCTTC. It translates to CASSPPGGGYTF.

The gene calls are TRBV2 and TRBJ1-1; 8 positions agree with TRBD1. The V gene's germline CDR1 is SNHLY and CDR2 FYNNEI. The J segment lost 3 bases and the V segment lost 6 bases, leaving 3 bases of the junction unmatched. CDR3 length: 13 residues. The CDR3 protein is CASRYRGYTEAFF. CDR3 coding DNA: TGTGCCAGCAGGTACAGGGGGTACACTGAAGCTTTCTTT.

This clone was found once. V usage is TRBV19 and J usage is TRBJ1-2; possibly TRBD1 for D (6 bases). CDR1 is LNHDA and CDR2 is SQIVND in the germline V gene (reference sequence). V was trimmed by 6 bases and J by 1 base, leaving 15 bases between them. The CDR3 sequence is 15 residues long. The CDR3 DNA is TGTGCCAGTAGGCCAGGACAGCTGAGTAACTATGGCTACACCTTC. The encoded protein is CASRPGQLSNYGYTF.

This chain uses TRBV5-1 with TRBJ1-1; maybe TRBD1 (5 bases). In germline, CDR1 is SGHRS, CDR2 YFSETQ. V lost 7 bases to trimming and J lost 5 bases, with 9 bases between them. The CDR3 is 11 amino acids. The CDR3 sequence: CASQGYTEAFF. As DNA, the CDR3 is TGCGCCAGCCAGGGCTATACTGAAGCTTTCTTT.